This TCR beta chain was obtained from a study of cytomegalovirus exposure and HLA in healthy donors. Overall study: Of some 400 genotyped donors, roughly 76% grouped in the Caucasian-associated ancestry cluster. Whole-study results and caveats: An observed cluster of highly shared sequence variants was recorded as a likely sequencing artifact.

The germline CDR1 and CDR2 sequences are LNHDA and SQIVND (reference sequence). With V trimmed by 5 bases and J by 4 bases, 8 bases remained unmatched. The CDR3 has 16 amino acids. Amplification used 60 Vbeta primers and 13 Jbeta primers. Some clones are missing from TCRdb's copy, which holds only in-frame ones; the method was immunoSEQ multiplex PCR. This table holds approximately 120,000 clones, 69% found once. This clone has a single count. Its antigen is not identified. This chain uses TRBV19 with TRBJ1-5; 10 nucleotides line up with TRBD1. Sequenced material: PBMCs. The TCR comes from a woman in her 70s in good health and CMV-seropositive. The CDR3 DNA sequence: TGTGCCAGTAGTCTGCCTGGACAGGGGGGAAATCAGCCCCAGCATTTT. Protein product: CASSLPGQGGNQPQHF.